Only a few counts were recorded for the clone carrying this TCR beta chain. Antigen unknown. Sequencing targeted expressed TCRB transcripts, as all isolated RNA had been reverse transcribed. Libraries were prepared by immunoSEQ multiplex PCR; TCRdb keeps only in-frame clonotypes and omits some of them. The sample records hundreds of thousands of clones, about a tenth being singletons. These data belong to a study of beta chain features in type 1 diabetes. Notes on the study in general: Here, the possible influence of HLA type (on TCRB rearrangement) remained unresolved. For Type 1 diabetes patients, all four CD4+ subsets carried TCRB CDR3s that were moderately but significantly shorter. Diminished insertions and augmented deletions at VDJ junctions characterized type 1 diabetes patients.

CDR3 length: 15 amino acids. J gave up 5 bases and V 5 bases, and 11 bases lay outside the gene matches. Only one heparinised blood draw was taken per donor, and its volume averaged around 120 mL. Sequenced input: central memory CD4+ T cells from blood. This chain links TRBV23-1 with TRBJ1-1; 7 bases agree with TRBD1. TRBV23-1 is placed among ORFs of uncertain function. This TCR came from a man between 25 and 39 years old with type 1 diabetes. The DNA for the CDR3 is TGCGCCAGCAGTGTTCCAGGGGGGCTGGAAACTGAAGCTTTCTTT. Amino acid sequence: CASSVPGGLETEAFF.